These T cell receptor beta chains were read from a single sample in a study of blood T cell repertoires in COVID-19. This table comes from immunoSEQ multiplex PCR, and its TCRdb copy is limited to in-frame clones, with some not included. The table shows under 500,000 clones, with around 89% occurring only once. The sequencing input was peripheral blood. These receptors originate from a woman aged 25-40 years with acute or convalescent COVID-19. The CDR3 runs from the conserved cysteine through the conserved F or W.

TRBJ2-1	TRBV7-9	CASSRTRSDDNEQFF
TRBJ2-5	TRBV5-1	CASSLGYLDRGQETQYF
TRBJ1-1	TRBV29-1	CSVEEGGTEAFF
TRBJ1-1	TRBV11-1	CASSFHITEAFF
TRBJ1-1	TRBV27	CASSLSQGIFTKGRRSEAFF
TRBJ2-5	TRBV7-2	CASSAYSGGVKETQYF
TRBJ1-5	TRBV27	CASADRGENQPQHF
TRBJ2-3	TRBV6-5	CASSYGTRGDTQYF
TRBJ1-5	TRBV6-1	CASSELSYNQPQHF
TRBJ1-1	TRBV3-1/TRBV3-2	CASSQGYSMNTEAFF
TRBJ2-6	TRBV28	CASRAAHSGANVLTF
TRBJ2-2	TRBV5-1	CASSLGSGDTGELFF
TRBJ1-2	TRBV30	CAWTGTSGDDGYTF
TRBJ1-5	TRBV5-6	CASSPGQGPDQPQHF
TRBJ2-1	TRBV5-1	CASSFEVYSYNEQFF
TRBJ2-1	TRBV2	CASLAGGRPEQFF
TRBJ1-1	TRBV10-2	CASTNSRNTEAFF
TRBJ2-3	TRBV4-1	CASSPRGRLSTDTQYF